This TCR beta chain was captured in a study of T-cell reconstitution after alpha-beta-depleted transplantation in children. Findings and limits, study-wide: TCRbeta diversity was high at day 60 in some patients (a result of surviving recipient T cells and thymic progenitors).

Germline loops: CDR1 DFQATT, CDR2 SNEGSKA (reference sequence). V was pared by 3 bases and J by 7 bases, with 5 bases of the junction left unmatched. The CDR3 runs 15 residues. This clonotype was seen a handful of times. Its antigen is still unknown. Unique molecular identifiers featured in how the TCRbeta library was prepared. TCRdb reprocessed the PCR reads via MiXCR and lists one record per CDR3 protein. The profile covers some 80,000 distinct CDR3 sequences, with less than 20% appearing a single time and 50% to 65% taken by the ten largest. Sequencing used PBMCs, mostly from graft donor cells, obtained 360 days after TCRalphabeta/CD19-depleted stem cell transplant. The chain joins TRBV20-1 to TRBJ2-2, with TRBD2 matching over 13 bases. The TCR sequence derives from a male patient under 10 years old who had a stem cell transplant for acute lymphoblastic leukemia, so the T cells may come from the graft donor. The CDR3 reads CSASGLAGVGGELFF. The CDR3 DNA reads as TGCAGTGCTAGCGGACTAGCGGGAGTAGGCGGGGAGCTGTTTTTT.